This TCR beta chain was sequenced for a study of regulatory T cells in long-lasting Graves disease. Arm-PCR of CDR3 regions with iRepertoire HTBI primers generated TCR beta libraries. Each CDR3 protein is one row after TCRdb ran MiXCR on the multiplex PCR reads. This table has under 300,000 distinct CDR3 sequences, around 20% appearing once. This sample's time point: newly diagnosed GD, antithyroid drugs for less than 3 months. Isolated PBMC RNA provided the starting material for the TCR library. The patients included were those that came from an endocrinology department in Xi'an, China. This clonotype was observed at least ten times. The clonotype originates from a female donor with Graves disease. This material consisted of peripheral blood mononuclear cells (PBMCs), taken at new diagnosis, from a patient treated with antithyroid drugs.

Written as DNA, the CDR3 is TGTGCCAGCAGAAAGCCGGACTCCCCCGGTGGAAATGAGCAGTTCTTC. Amino acids: CASRKPDSPGGNEQFF. The rearrangement links TRBV7-9 to TRBJ2-1; perhaps TRBD2 as D (5 bases). CDR1 and CDR2 (germline): SEHNR, FQNEAQ (reference sequence). V was pared by 6 bases and J by 7 bases, with 22 bases between. The CDR3 runs 16 residues. The full variable domain, with the rest looked up from reference TRBV7-9 and TRBJ2-1, is DTGVSQNPRHKITKRGQNVTFRCDPISEHNRLYWYRQTLGQGPEFLTYFQNEAQLEKSRLLSDRFSAERPKGSFSTLEIQRTEQGDSAMYLCASRKPDSPGGNEQFFGPGTRLTVL.